Sequencing of this TCR beta chain was carried out in a study of shared clonotypes between healthy human individuals. Terminally differentiated effector memory CD45RA+ cells were excluded by CCR7 positive selection of CD45RO-negative cells. Points on this clone: Additional DNA sequences in this sample encode the identical CDR3.

Germline lookup yields CDR1 SGHDT and CDR2 YYEEEE. The CDR3 consists of 16 residues. V dropped 0 bases and J dropped 3; count of bases not matched to a gene: 7. Sequencing used immunoSEQ multiplex PCR; TCRdb keeps in-frame clones, though not all of them. The repertoire holds around 2,000,000 clones, with roughly 94% as singletons. The source is a man between 18 and 29 years old in good health. The sequencing sample was made of naive CD8+ T cells sorted from blood. The chain uses TRBV5-6 and TRBJ2-3; 7 bases map to TRBD2. This CDR3 reads CASSLEGQGLTDTQYF. The CDR3 DNA sequence: TGTGCCAGCAGCTTGGAGGGCCAGGGACTAACAGATACGCAGTATTTT.